The TCR beta chain described here comes from a study of cytomegalovirus exposure and HLA in healthy donors. General observations from the study: By HLA locus, TCR association rates varied in a later analysis, with DRB1 showing the most and HLA-C the fewest. Presence/absence analyses treated sequencing depth as roughly uniform across donors. According to an earlier analysis, most TCR beta V segments yielded productive rearrangements about 87% or about 30% of the time.

Deletions cut 3 bases from V and 4 bases from J, with 7 bases between. CDR1 SGHTA and CDR2 FQGTGA come from the germline V gene. The CDR3 sequence is 13 residues long. Turning to this clone: Its cognate antigen is unknown.

Both 60 Vbeta primers and 13 Jbeta primers went into the PCR. Authors' methods: Counted up in a later analysis, unique TCR beta chains came to 65 million to 80 million, with about 9.9 million shared. Produced via immunoSEQ multiplex PCR; TCRdb's table is partial and in-frame only. The D gene and trimming were derived from the DNA, and the V and J assignments and clone size from that table. The table includes 150,000 to 200,000 clones, around four fifths detected once. The sequenced material came from PBMCs. This sequence originates from a female donor in good health and CMV-seronegative. V is TRBV7-3 and J is TRBJ1-5, with D unclear. CDR3 amino acids: CASSFGQNQPQHF. As DNA, the CDR3 is TGTGCCAGCAGCTTTGGGCAGAATCAGCCCCAGCATTTT.